This passage covers 25 T cell receptor beta chains from one sample sequenced in a study of PD-1 blockade in mismatch repair-deficient tumors. The assay was immunoSEQ multiplex PCR, and TCRdb's table has in-frame clones only and misses some. The table lists over 75,000 clones, about 85% of them singletons. Sequenced here: peripheral blood, sampled 12 weeks after starting pembrolizumab. The source of these receptors is an adult with mismatch repair-deficient cancer.

This clone appeared a few times. The V and J genes are TRBV20-1 and TRBJ1-2; D ambiguous. V lost 1 base and J lost 8, with 8 bases in between. The CDR3 covers 11 residues. Germline V gives CDR1 DFQATT, CDR2 SNEGSKA (reference sequence). The CDR3: CSARVDPGYTF. As DNA, the CDR3 is TGCAGTGCTAGAGTGGACCCGGGCTACACCTTC.

This clone was seen only a few times. The chain couples TRBV19 to TRBJ1-1, with 7 bases aligning to TRBD1. The CDR3 sequence is 13 residues long. Unmatched junction bases numbered 7, after V lost 6 bases and J lost 6 bases. Germline CDR1 LNHDA, CDR2 SQIVND (reference sequence). The CDR3 nucleotides read TGTGCCAGTAGCATGACAGGGAGCCCTGAAGCTTTCTTT. Translation: CASSMTGSPEAFF.

This chain connects TRBV9 to TRBJ2-1; 8 nucleotides line up with TRBD1. The junction had 6 bases not matched to a gene; V was cut back by 0 bases and J by 7 bases. The CDR3 loop spans 15 amino acids. Looked up from germline, CDR1 is SGDLS and CDR2 is YYNGEE. CDR3 DNA: TGTGCCAGCAGCGTAGTCAGGACAGGGATGAATGAGCAGTTCTTC. Protein product: CASSVVRTGMNEQFF.

The CDR3 spells CASIPRAGAHNEQFF. The DNA of the CDR3 is TGTGCCAGTATTCCCCGGGCCGGGGCCCACAATGAGCAGTTCTTC. The gene calls are TRBV19 and TRBJ2-1; D possibly matches TRBD1 or TRBD2 (5 bases each). Germline CDR1 LNHDA, CDR2 SQIVND (reference sequence). V was shortened by 7 bases and J by 5 bases, with 18 bases between the two germline ends. The CDR3 runs 15 residues.

The table lists this clone with a few counts. The rearrangement uses TRBV7-2 and TRBJ1-5, with D perhaps TRBD1 (6 bases). Germline CDR1 is SGHTA and CDR2 is FQGNSA. CDR3 length: 14 amino acids. Trimming removed 5 bases from V and 3 bases from J, with 11 bases in between. This CDR3 reads CASSPGQYNQPQHF. The DNA of the CDR3 is TGTGCCAGCAGCCCAGGACAGTACAATCAGCCCCAGCATTTT. The whole variable domain, remainder taken from reference TRBV7-2 and TRBJ1-5, is GAGVSQSPSNKVTEKGKDVELRCDPISGHTALYWYRQSLGQGLEFLIYFQGNSAPDKSGLPSDRFSAERTGGSVSTLTIQRTQQEDSAVYLCASSPGQYNQPQHFGDGTRLSIL.

The chain has TRBV19 and TRBJ1-2; D uncertain. V was trimmed by 2 bases and J by 5 bases, leaving 12 bases between them. CDR1 is LNHDA and CDR2 is SQIVND in the germline V gene (reference sequence). This CDR3 contains 14 residues. This chain's CDR3 is CASSIPTGVYGYTF. CDR3 coding DNA: TGTGCCAGTAGTATACCTACGGGAGTATATGGCTACACCTTC.

This sequence joins TRBV9 and TRBJ2-1, with 9 positions matching TRBD2. The CDR3 is 14 residues long. Per the germline V gene, CDR1 is SGDLS and CDR2 is YYNGEE. V lost 0 bases and J lost 7; bases outside the gene matches: 2. Here the CDR3 DNA reads TGTGCCAGCAGCGTAGGGACTAGCGTTAATGAGCAGTTCTTC. Translation: CASSVGTSVNEQFF.

J is TRBJ2-7 and V is TRBV27, with 8 bases aligning to TRBD1. J was trimmed by 4 bases and V by 4 bases; bases with no gene match: 9. CDR1 MNHEY and CDR2 SMNVEV come from the germline V gene (reference sequence). The CDR3 contains 15 residues. CDR3 in DNA: TGTGCCAGCAGTTCCAGGGGCAGGGGGCAATACGAGCAGTACTTC. Amino acid sequence: CASSSRGRGQYEQYF.

The chain carries TRBV7-9 and TRBJ2-7; D gene uncertain. The V end was cut by 3 bases, the J end by 2 bases, with 17 bases between. This CDR3 region has 16 residues. Germline V CDR1 and CDR2: SEHNR, FQNEAQ (reference sequence). The CDR3 sequence is CASSFPDKPAPYEQYF. The DNA for the CDR3 is TGTGCCAGCAGCTTCCCTGACAAGCCGGCACCCTACGAGCAGTACTTC.

This sequence joins TRBV6-5 and TRBJ1-1, with TRBD1 as a possible D gene (6 bases). The CDR3 has 15 residues. Germline V gene sequence: CDR1 MNHEY, CDR2 SVGAGI. The V gene lost 5 bases and the J gene lost 4 bases, with 17 bases spanning the gap. CDR3 region: CASSPRDIGGTEAFF. In DNA, the CDR3 is TGTGCCAGCAGTCCCCGGGACATCGGAGGCACTGAAGCTTTCTTT.

The genes are TRBV5-5 and TRBJ2-7, with TRBD2 identical over 10 bases. V lost 1 base and J lost 5; bases outside the gene matches: 6. The length of the CDR3 is 15 residues. Germline V gene lookup returns CDR1 SGHKS and CDR2 YYEKEE (reference sequence). This CDR3 is CASSLPLAGEDEQYF. CDR3 nucleotide sequence: TGTGCCAGCAGCTTGCCGCTAGCGGGAGAAGACGAGCAGTACTTC.

The chain employs TRBV6-5 and TRBJ2-7; TRBD1 or TRBD2 may be the D gene (5 bases each). Germline V gene lookup returns CDR1 MNHEY and CDR2 SVGAGI. The CDR3 loop spans 13 amino acids. V gave up 4 bases and J gave up 5 bases, with 12 bases separating them. The DNA of the CDR3 is TGTGCCAGCAGTTCGAACCGGGGCGACGAGCAGTACTTC. It codes for CASSSNRGDEQYF.

Concerning this clone itself: One end of the junction fails to match germline, which may point to a read error. The V call is TRBV6-6, the J call TRBJ2-7, with 11 bases that match TRBD2. The CDR3 extends over 13 amino acids. CDR1 and CDR2 (germline): MNHNY, SVGAGI (reference sequence). CDR3 sequence reads: CASRASGTSGSVF. CDR3 nucleotide sequence: TGTGCCAGCAGGGCCTCCGGGACTAGCGGCTCGGTATTC.

This clone was observed a single time. The chain is built from TRBV25-1 and TRBJ1-1; TRBD1 agrees at 7 bases. Losses at the gene ends were 2 bases for V and 5 bases for J; bases not matched to a gene: 8. CDR1 and CDR2 (germline): MGHDK, SYGVNS. The CDR3 length is 15 residues. As DNA, the CDR3 is TGTGCCAGCAGTGAAGAGCAGGGGGGCCGTACTGAAGCTTTCTTT. Encoded protein: CASSEEQGGRTEAFF.

The chain uses TRBV10-3 and TRBJ2-1; 7 nucleotides align to TRBD2. V was clipped by 4 bases and J by 3 bases; unmatched bases: 9. CDR1 is ENHRY, CDR2 SYGVKD, per germline. This CDR3 is built from 16 residues. CDR3 amino acids: CAISVVREQSYNEQFF. The DNA for the CDR3 is TGTGCCATCAGTGTTGTGCGGGAGCAGAGCTACAATGAGCAGTTCTTC.

The CDR3 bases are TGTGCCAGCAGCTTAGTTGGGACAGAACAGGGCTACACCTTC. The encoded protein is CASSLVGTEQGYTF. V usage is TRBV7-9 and J usage is TRBJ1-2; TRBD1 matches at 7 bases. CDR1 is SEHNR, CDR2 FQNEAQ, per germline (reference sequence). This CDR3 is 14 amino acids long. Germline trimming cut 1 base from V and 8 bases from J; bases unmatched to any gene: 7.

This chain uses TRBV5-1 with TRBJ1-2, with D unclear. Germline-derived CDR1 and CDR2 are SGHRS and YFSETQ. This CDR3 is built from 13 residues. The V end was cut by 0 bases, the J end by 6 bases, with 9 bases between. The CDR3 spells CASSLGPGDGYTF. The CDR3 DNA sequence: TGCGCCAGCAGCTTGGGGCCCGGCGATGGCTACACCTTC.

This chain connects TRBV7-8 to TRBJ2-5; 10 bases fit TRBD2. Germline V gene sequence: CDR1 SGHVS, CDR2 FQNEAQ. The CDR3 is made up of 17 amino acids. V dropped 2 bases and J dropped 5; count of bases not matched to a gene: 11. This chain's CDR3 is CASSLRASGSGWETQYF. In DNA, the CDR3 is TGTGCCAGCAGCTTAAGGGCTAGCGGGAGTGGATGGGAGACCCAGTACTTC.

The V gene is TRBV11-3, the J gene TRBJ2-1, with 7 bases aligning to TRBD2. The CDR3 is made up of 14 amino acids. Germline CDR1 reads SGHNT; CDR2 reads YENEEA. The junction had 9 bases not matched to a gene; V was cut back by 5 bases and J by 8 bases. Written as DNA, the CDR3 is TGTGCCAGCAGCCCCGGACTAGTTGGCGATGAGCAGTTCTTC. This codes for CASSPGLVGDEQFF. Supplemented by reference TRBV11-3 and TRBJ2-1, the full variable domain reads EAGVVQSPRYKIIEKKQPVAFWCNPISGHNTLYWYLQNLGQGPELLIRYENEEAVDDSQLPKDRFSAERLKGVDSTLKIQPAELGDSAVYLCASSPGLVGDEQFFGPGTRLTVL.

The V and J genes are TRBV28 and TRBJ1-1, with D hard to call. CDR3 length: 12 residues. From germline, CDR1 is MDHEN and CDR2 SYDVKM. V dropped 6 bases and J dropped 1 base, with 6 bases sitting between them. The CDR3 loop is CASRSGNTEAFF. CDR3 coding DNA: TGTGCCAGCAGGTCGGGGAACACTGAAGCTTTCTTT.

This clone is a singleton in its sample. The genes are TRBV19 and TRBJ1-4; tentative D call: TRBD1 (6 bases). V lost 4 bases and J lost 8, with 14 bases in between. The CDR3 extends over 14 amino acids. CDR1 is LNHDA, CDR2 SQIVND, per germline (reference sequence). CDR3 DNA sequence: TGTGCCAGTAGTAGAACAGGGATTTGGGAAAAACTGTTTTTT. Translation: CASSRTGIWEKLFF.

The CDR3 spells CASSSTGRGSEQYF. The DNA for the CDR3 is TGCGCCAGCAGCTCGACAGGGCGGGGAAGTGAGCAGTACTTC. V usage is TRBV5-1 and J usage is TRBJ2-7; possible D gene TRBD1, 7 bases. Germline V gene data show CDR1 as SGHRS and CDR2 as YFSETQ. The CDR3 spans 14 residues. V was clipped by 3 bases and J by 7 bases, with 17 bases between them.

The J gene is TRBJ2-3, the V gene TRBV9; possibly TRBD2 for D (5 bases). The germline CDR1 and CDR2 sequences are SGDLS and YYNGEE. Between the trimmed V and J ends, which lost 0 bases and 2 bases, there was a span of 13 bases. The CDR3 runs to 16 residues. CDR3 in DNA: TGTGCCAGCAGCGTAGAGCCTAGCCAAAACACAGATACGCAGTATTTT. Amino acid sequence: CASSVEPSQNTDTQYF.

This clone was seen a few times. The chain is built from TRBV30 and TRBJ1-1; D possibly corresponds to TRBD1 (5 bases). Trimming cost V 2 bases and J 1 base, with 11 bases left between them. Germline V gene sequence: CDR1 GTSNPN, CDR2 SVGIG (reference sequence). The CDR3 length is 14 residues. The CDR3 nucleotides are TGTGCCTGGAGTCCCATCAGGGAGAACACTGAAGCTTTCTTT. As protein: CAWSPIRENTEAFF.

The chain recombines TRBV2 with TRBJ2-7; D remains unclear. The length of the CDR3 is 11 residues. V was cut by 8 bases and J by 4 bases, with 9 bases left in between. In germline, CDR1 is SNHLY, CDR2 FYNNEI. CDR3 coding DNA: TGTGCCAGCCTCCGTGATTACGAGCAGTACTTC. Encoded protein: CASLRDYEQYF.